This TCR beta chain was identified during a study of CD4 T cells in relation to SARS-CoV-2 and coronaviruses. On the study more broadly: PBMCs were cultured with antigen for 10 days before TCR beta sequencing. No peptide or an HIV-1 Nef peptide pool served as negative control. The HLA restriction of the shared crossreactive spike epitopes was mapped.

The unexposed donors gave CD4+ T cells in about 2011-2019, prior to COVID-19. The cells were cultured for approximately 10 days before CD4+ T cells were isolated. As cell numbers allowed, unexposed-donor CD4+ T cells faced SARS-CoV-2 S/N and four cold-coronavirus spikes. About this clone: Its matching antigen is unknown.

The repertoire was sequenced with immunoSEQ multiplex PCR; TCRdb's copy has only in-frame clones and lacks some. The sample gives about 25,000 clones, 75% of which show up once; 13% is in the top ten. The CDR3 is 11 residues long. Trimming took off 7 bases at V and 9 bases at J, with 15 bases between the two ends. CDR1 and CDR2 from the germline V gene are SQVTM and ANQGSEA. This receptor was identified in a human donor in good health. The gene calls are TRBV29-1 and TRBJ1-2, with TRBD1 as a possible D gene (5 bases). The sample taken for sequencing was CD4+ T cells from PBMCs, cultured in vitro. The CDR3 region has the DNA TGCAGCGCCCTGTCAGGGTTACGCTACACCTTC. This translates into CSALSGLRYTF.